The 27 T cell receptor beta chains below come from one sample, sequenced in a study of vaccination and CD4 T cells after COVID-19. For these receptors, no antigen is known. Cultured CD4+ T-cell DNA underwent Oncomine TCR Beta short-read sequencing. TCRdb fed the PCR reads into MiXCR, producing one record per CDR3 protein. The sample has about 21,000 distinct CDR3 sequences, approximately 45% seen once. Treatment given: roughly nine-day PBMC culture with coronavirus spike peptide pools or control peptides (ViraFEST assay). This specimen consisted of CD4+ T cells from blood, cultured in vitro, obtained before SARS-CoV-2 vaccination. Receptors originate from a human donor who had recovered from COVID-19.

The chain links TRBV7-6 to TRBJ2-7; the D gene is possibly TRBD2 (6 bases). Trimming shortened V by 5 bases and J by 3 bases, and 14 bases separated the two germline ends. This CDR3 region has 14 residues. The V gene's germline CDR1 is SGHVS and CDR2 FNYEAQ. The CDR3 spells CASSRRGSLYEQYF. The CDR3 DNA reads as TGTGCCAGCAGCCGGCGGGGCTCCCTCTACGAGCAGTACTTC.

The sample holds a few counts of this clonotype. The chain has TRBV27 and TRBJ1-5, with D unresolved. CDR3 length: 13 amino acids. V was cut by 2 bases and J by 6 bases, with 8 bases left in between. Germline V gene lookup returns CDR1 MNHEY and CDR2 SMNVEV (reference sequence). The CDR3 DNA reads as TGTGCCAGCAGTTTAGTTTTGGGTCAGCCCCAGCATTTT. Translation: CASSLVLGQPQHF.

The V call is TRBV20-1, the J call TRBJ1-2; D possibly corresponds to TRBD1 (5 bases). CDR3 size: 13 residues. With 5 bases removed from V and 6 bases from J, the gap between germline ends came to 16 bases. Per the germline V gene, CDR1 is DFQATT and CDR2 is SNEGSKA (reference sequence). The CDR3 spells CSAGNPGRHGYTF. The DNA of the CDR3 is TGCAGTGCTGGAAACCCAGGGAGGCATGGCTACACCTTC.

This clonotype has a handful of counts. The DNA of the CDR3 is TGTGCCACCAGCAGTCTGTACGGGGAGCTGTTTTTT. Translating gives CATSSLYGELFF. The chain employs TRBV15 and TRBJ2-2, with D unresolved. Trimming stripped 3 bases from V and 7 bases from J, with 6 bases between. Germline CDR1 is LNHNV and CDR2 is YYDKDF (reference sequence). This CDR3 region has 12 residues.

This clonotype was detected only a few times. The DNA for the CDR3 is TGCAGTGCTAGAGATCAGGGAAGGTACTATAATTCACCCCTCCACTTT. Amino acid sequence: CSARDQGRYYNSPLHF. The V call is TRBV20-1, the J call TRBJ1-6; possibly TRBD1 for D (5 bases). V lost 0 bases, J lost 3 bases, and 12 bases lay in between. This CDR3 is 16 amino acids long. Germline V gene data show CDR1 as DFQATT and CDR2 as SNEGSKA (reference sequence).

V gene TRBV6-2 or TRBV6-3 combines with J gene TRBJ2-6; D gene uncertain. V gave up 0 bases and J gave up 0 bases, with 12 bases separating them. The CDR3 consists of 18 residues. CDR1 and CDR2 from the germline V gene are MNHEY and SVGEGT. The CDR3 region is CASSYSALRHSGANVLTF. In nucleotides, the CDR3 is TGTGCCAGCAGTTACTCTGCCTTAAGACACTCTGGGGCCAACGTCCTGACTTTC.

In its sample, this clonotype was seen a few times. V usage is TRBV12-3 or TRBV12-4 and J usage is TRBJ1-6, with D maybe TRBD1 (5 bases). V lost 8 bases to trimming and J lost 10 bases, with 24 bases between them. The CDR3 runs 16 residues. CDR3 nucleotide sequence: TGTGCCAGCGCGAAGGGACCCTCATCGTCGGGCTCACCCCTCCACTTT. The encoded protein is CASAKGPSSSGSPLHF.

The chain has TRBV4-2 and TRBJ1-2; maybe TRBD1 (5 bases). This CDR3 is built from 14 residues. Per germline, CDR1 LGHNA and CDR2 YNFKEQ. The V gene lost 1 base and the J gene lost 4 bases, with 10 bases spanning the gap. Here the CDR3 DNA reads TGTGCCAGCAGCCAAGGGGTGAGGGGCTATGGCTACACCTTC. Its protein product is CASSQGVRGYGYTF.

The chain uses TRBV11-1 and TRBJ1-5; D ambiguous. Deletions cut 5 bases from V and 0 bases from J, with 5 bases between. This CDR3 has 13 amino acids. The germline CDR1 and CDR2 sequences are SGHAT and FQDESV (reference sequence). As DNA, the CDR3 is TGTGCCAGCAGCCCTAGTAGCAATCAGCCCCAGCATTTT. It yields the protein CASSPSSNQPQHF.

The chain carries TRBV7-2 and TRBJ1-5; D gene ambiguous. CDR3 length: 12 amino acids. CDR1 and CDR2 from the germline V gene are SGHTA and FQGNSA. The ends were cut back, 0 bases at V and 6 bases at J, with 3 bases in the middle. The CDR3 coding sequence is TGTGCCAGCAGCTTAGCAGGTCAGCCCCAGCATTTT. The encoded protein is CASSLAGQPQHF.

This clonotype showed up just a few times. This chain connects TRBV28 to TRBJ2-5; D not resolved. The germline CDR1 and CDR2 sequences are MDHEN and SYDVKM. V was clipped by 3 bases and J by 5 bases, with 7 bases between them. The CDR3 length is 12 residues. CDR3 amino acids: CASSFGRETQYF. DNA for the CDR3: TGTGCCAGCAGTTTTGGGCGTGAGACCCAGTACTTC.

The V gene is TRBV20-1, the J gene TRBJ2-7; 9 bases are a match to TRBD1. This CDR3 is 15 amino acids long. In germline, CDR1 is DFQATT, CDR2 SNEGSKA (reference sequence). Trimming took 0 bases from V and 5 from J; bases not matched to a gene: 8. The CDR3 nucleotides are TGCAGTGCTAGAGATTTGGGGACAGGGTACCACGAGCAGTACTTC. This translates into CSARDLGTGYHEQYF.

This clonotype was seen only a few times. This sequence joins TRBV19 and TRBJ1-5; 7 bases fit TRBD1. After removal of 6 bases from V and 5 bases from J, the junction contained 4 bases not matched to a gene. CDR1 and CDR2 from the germline V gene are LNHDA and SQIVND (reference sequence). This CDR3 has 13 residues. As DNA, the CDR3 is TGTGCCAGTAGGACAGGGCCGCATCAGCCCCAGCATTTT. Its translation: CASRTGPHQPQHF.

The rearrangement links TRBV24-1 to TRBJ2-2; 7 bases are a match to TRBD1. With 4 bases clipped from V and 2 bases from J, the junction kept 9 bases outside the gene matches. The CDR3 loop spans 17 amino acids. Germline assignment: CDR1 KGHDR and CDR2 SFDVKD. CDR3: CATSDSVTGPNTGELFF. In DNA form, the CDR3 reads TGTGCCACCAGTGACTCGGTGACAGGGCCTAACACCGGGGAGCTGTTTTTT.

The chain couples TRBV6-2 or TRBV6-3 to TRBJ2-5; D uncertain. CDR3 size: 11 residues. The ends were cut back, 6 bases at V and 5 bases at J, with 7 bases in the middle. Germline V gives CDR1 MNHEY, CDR2 SVGEGT. The CDR3: CASSIGETQYF. CDR3 nucleotide sequence: TGTGCCAGCAGCATCGGGGAGACCCAGTACTTC.

This clonotype was detected a few times. This chain uses TRBV11-1 with TRBJ1-2; tentatively, D is TRBD1 (5 bases). Trimming removed 4 bases at V and 7 bases at J, with 16 bases between. Germline V gene sequence: CDR1 SGHAT, CDR2 FQDESV (reference sequence). This CDR3 has 14 amino acids. The CDR3: CASSSQAVDSGYTF. The CDR3 DNA sequence: TGTGCCAGCAGCTCCCAGGCAGTCGACAGTGGCTACACCTTC.

The genes are TRBV11-1 and TRBJ1-2; D is uncertain. V shed 5 bases and J shed 6 bases, with 22 bases lying between them. Germline V gives CDR1 SGHAT, CDR2 FQDESV (reference sequence). CDR3 length equals 16 residues. Here the CDR3 reads CASSPISGLPDDGYTF. CDR3 in DNA: TGTGCCAGCAGCCCGATTAGTGGCCTCCCGGACGATGGCTACACCTTC.

This clonotype was seen only a few times. The DNA of the CDR3 is TGTGCCAGCAGTTACTCAATACCCGTGGGGGCAGGCACTGAAGCTTTCTTT. It specifies CASSYSIPVGAGTEAFF. The rearrangement links TRBV6-5 to TRBJ1-1; weak D call: TRBD1 (6 bases). The length of the CDR3 is 17 residues. Trimming took 0 bases from V and 4 from J, leaving 18 bases between them. From germline, CDR1 is MNHEY and CDR2 SVGAGI.

This clonotype has only a few counts. V usage is TRBV7-9 and J usage is TRBJ2-1; D gene uncertain. Germline CDR1 reads SEHNR; CDR2 reads FQNEAQ (reference sequence). The CDR3 loop spans 15 amino acids. The V end lost 5 bases, the J end lost 0 bases, and 11 bases lay between the germline ends. The CDR3 spells CASSNHESSYNEQFF. Written as DNA, the CDR3 is TGTGCCAGCAGCAACCACGAGAGCTCCTACAATGAGCAGTTCTTC.

V and J are TRBV12-3 or TRBV12-4 and TRBJ1-5; D gene ambiguous. CDR3 length: 15 amino acids. V was pared by 2 bases and J by 2 bases, with 10 bases between. The CDR3 DNA is TGTGCCAGCAGTTTAAGAGGTTCTGGCAATCAGCCCCAGCATTTT. It codes for CASSLRGSGNQPQHF.

The chain is built from TRBV7-2 and TRBJ2-3, with 9 bases that match TRBD1. Trimming removed 3 bases from V and 6 bases from J; junction bases left unmatched: 7. Germline CDR1 reads SGHTA; CDR2 reads FQGNSA. This CDR3 comprises 15 residues. The CDR3 sequence: CASSLSRDRVDTQYF. The CDR3 DNA reads TGTGCCAGCAGCTTGTCCCGGGACAGGGTGGATACGCAGTATTTT.

The rearrangement joins TRBV28 to TRBJ1-1; TRBD1 aligns across 8 bases. Germline lookup yields CDR1 MDHEN and CDR2 SYDVKM. The CDR3 contains 13 residues. J was trimmed by 4 bases and V by 6 bases; bases with no gene match: 4. The CDR3 region has the DNA TGTGCCAGCAGACCCGACAGGGGCACTGAAGCTTTCTTT. Translated: CASRPDRGTEAFF.

The V and J genes are TRBV20-1 and TRBJ2-7; TRBD2 matches 7 bases. CDR3 length: 15 residues. Germline CDR1 reads DFQATT; CDR2 reads SNEGSKA (reference sequence). The trim removed 0 bases at V and 4 bases at J, leaving 9 bases unmatched. This CDR3 reads CSARDLGGSGYEQYF. CDR3 sequence (DNA): TGCAGTGCTAGAGATTTAGGCGGGAGCGGGTACGAGCAGTACTTC.

This clonotype came up a few times. The chain recombines TRBV6-5 with TRBJ2-3, with TRBD1 matching over 9 bases. J gave up 3 bases and V 0 bases, and 10 bases lay outside the gene matches. Germline values: CDR1 MNHEY, CDR2 SVGAGI. This CDR3 comprises 18 residues. The CDR3 loop reads CASSYSKGRTGVTDTQYF. The CDR3 DNA reads as TGTGCCAGCAGTTACTCGAAGGGTAGGACAGGGGTAACAGATACGCAGTATTTT.

This clonotype appeared a few times. The chain recombines TRBV20-1 with TRBJ1-4, with a tentative D call TRBD1 (6 bases). CDR3 length: 12 amino acids. The V end lost 4 bases, the J end lost 13 bases, and 16 bases lay between the germline ends. Per germline, CDR1 DFQATT and CDR2 SNEGSKA (reference sequence). CDR3 sequence: CSATKGGGGLFF. In nucleotides, the CDR3 is TGCAGTGCTACGAAAGGGGGGGGAGGACTGTTTTTT.

This clonotype was observed a handful of times. The CDR3 loop reads CASSIYASQGSPLHF. Here the CDR3 DNA reads TGTGCCAGTAGTATATACGCCTCCCAAGGTTCACCCCTCCACTTT. This chain uses TRBV19 with TRBJ1-6; no clear D gene. Trimming took off 2 bases at V and 9 bases at J, with 14 bases between the two ends. CDR1 LNHDA and CDR2 SQIVND come from the germline V gene (reference sequence). The CDR3 is made up of 15 amino acids.

The chain joins TRBV27 to TRBJ1-4; a possible D gene is TRBD1 (6 bases). Trimming took 7 bases from V and 5 from J, leaving 14 bases between them. The CDR3 length is 14 residues. Germline CDR1 MNHEY, CDR2 SMNVEV (reference sequence). The CDR3 DNA reads TGTGCCAGCAAGAGGGGGGACGGAAATGAAAAACTGTTTTTT. Encoded protein: CASKRGDGNEKLFF. Full variable domain (missing parts from reference TRBV27 and TRBJ1-4): EAQVTQNPRYLITVTGKKLTVTCSQNMNHEYMSWYRQDPGLGLRQIYYSMNVEVTDKGDVPEGYKVSRKEKRNFPLILESPSPNQTSLYFCASKRGDGNEKLFFGSGTQLSVL.